This T cell receptor beta chain is from a study of blood T cell repertoires in COVID-19. Looking at the study overall: COVID-19 samples collected from the United States, Italy and Spain covered acute and convalescent phases.

Clones were sequenced by immunoSEQ multiplex PCR, and TCRdb holds only the in-frame ones, with some missing. The table shows 220,000 or so clones, with 80% to 90% occurring only once. Germline CDR1 is SGHTA and CDR2 is FQGTGA. The CDR3 is made up of 15 amino acids. The J segment lost 9 bases and the V segment lost 2 bases, leaving 4 bases of the junction unmatched. The receptor was derived from a woman aged 50 to 65 with acute COVID-19. The sample was PBMCs or T cells enriched from blood (not recorded which). The chain has TRBV7-3 and TRBJ2-1; 13 bases are shared with TRBD2. The CDR3 DNA reads TGTGCCAGCAGCTTATGGACTAGCGGGAGAACTGAGCAGTTCTTC. Protein sequence: CASSLWTSGRTEQFF.